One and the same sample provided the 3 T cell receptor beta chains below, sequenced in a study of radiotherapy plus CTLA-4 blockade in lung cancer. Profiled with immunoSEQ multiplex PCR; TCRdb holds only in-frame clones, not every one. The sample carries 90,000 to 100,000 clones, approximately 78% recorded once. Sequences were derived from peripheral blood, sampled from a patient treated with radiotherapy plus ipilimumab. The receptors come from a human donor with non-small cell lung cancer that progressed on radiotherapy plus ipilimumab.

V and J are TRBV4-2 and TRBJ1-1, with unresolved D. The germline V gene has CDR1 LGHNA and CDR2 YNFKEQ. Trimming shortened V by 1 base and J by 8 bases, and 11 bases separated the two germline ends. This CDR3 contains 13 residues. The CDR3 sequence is CASSQVGIPEAFF. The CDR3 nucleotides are TGTGCCAGCAGCCAAGTCGGGATCCCCGAAGCTTTCTTT.

The CDR3 sequence is CASRLGQGNTEAFF. The CDR3, as DNA: TGTGCCAGCAGATTGGGACAGGGGAACACTGAAGCTTTCTTT. The genes are TRBV6-5 and TRBJ1-1, with TRBD1 matching 9 bases. The germline V gene encodes CDR1 MNHEY and CDR2 SVGAGI. The V and J ends lost 6 bases and 1 base, in that order; junction bases with no gene match: 3. The CDR3 length is 14 residues.

Here the CDR3 DNA reads TGTGCCAGCAGCTCAGGGCGGGCCGGGGAGCTGTTTTTT. Its protein product is CASSSGRAGELFF. J is TRBJ2-2 and V is TRBV7-3, with D possibly being TRBD1 or TRBD2 (5 bases each). The CDR3 covers 13 residues. Trimming pared 4 bases from V and 6 bases from J, leaving 9 bases between. CDR1 is SGHTA, CDR2 FQGTGA, per germline. Complete variable domain (other parts from reference TRBV7-3 and TRBJ2-2): GAGVSQTPSNKVTEKGKYVELRCDPISGHTALYWYRQSLGQGPEFLIYFQGTGAADDSGLPNDRFFAVRPEGSVSTLKIQRTERGDSAVYLCASSSGRAGELFFGEGSRLTVL.